This TCR beta chain comes out of a study of blood T cells in healthy people across ages. Sample-barcoded 5' priming and a J-beta primer mix drove a second PCR of roughly 6 to 12 cycles. A 12-random-nucleotide template-switch adaptor tagged each cDNA molecule. MiXCR was run by TCRdb on the 5' RACE reads, yielding one entry per CDR3 protein. The sample lists some 900,000 distinct CDR3 sequences, 45% to 50% seen once, with 10% to 15% in the top ten. This clonotype was recorded only once. Sequencing input: blood. This clonotype was obtained from a man aged 25 to 40 in good health.

CDR3 DNA: TGCAGTGCCAAGACACCGTACCTTGCCCCCTACGAGCAGTACTTC. Encoded protein: CSAKTPYLAPYEQYF. This chain joins TRBV20-1 and TRBJ2-7; D not resolved. Germline values: CDR1 DFQATT, CDR2 SNEGSKA (reference sequence). V dropped 6 bases and J dropped 2 bases, with 20 bases sitting between them. The CDR3 length is 15 residues.